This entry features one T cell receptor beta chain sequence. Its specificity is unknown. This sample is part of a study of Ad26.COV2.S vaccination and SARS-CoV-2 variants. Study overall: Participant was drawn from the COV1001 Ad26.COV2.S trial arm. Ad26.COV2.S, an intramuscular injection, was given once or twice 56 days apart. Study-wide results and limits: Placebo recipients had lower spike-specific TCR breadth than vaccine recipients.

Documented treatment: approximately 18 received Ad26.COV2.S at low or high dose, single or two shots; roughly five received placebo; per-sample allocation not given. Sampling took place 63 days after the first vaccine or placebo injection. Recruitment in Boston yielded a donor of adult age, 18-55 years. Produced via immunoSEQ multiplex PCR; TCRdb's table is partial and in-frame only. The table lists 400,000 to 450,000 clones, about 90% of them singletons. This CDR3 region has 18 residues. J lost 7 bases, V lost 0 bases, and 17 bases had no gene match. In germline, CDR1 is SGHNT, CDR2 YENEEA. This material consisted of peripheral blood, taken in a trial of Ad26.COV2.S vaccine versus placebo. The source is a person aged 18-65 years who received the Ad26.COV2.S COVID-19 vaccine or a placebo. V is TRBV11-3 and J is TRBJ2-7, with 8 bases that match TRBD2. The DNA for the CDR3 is TGTGCCAGCAGCTTAGAGGGACTCGCGGGCGGGGGGCTTGGGGAGCAGTACTTC. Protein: CASSLEGLAGGGLGEQYF.